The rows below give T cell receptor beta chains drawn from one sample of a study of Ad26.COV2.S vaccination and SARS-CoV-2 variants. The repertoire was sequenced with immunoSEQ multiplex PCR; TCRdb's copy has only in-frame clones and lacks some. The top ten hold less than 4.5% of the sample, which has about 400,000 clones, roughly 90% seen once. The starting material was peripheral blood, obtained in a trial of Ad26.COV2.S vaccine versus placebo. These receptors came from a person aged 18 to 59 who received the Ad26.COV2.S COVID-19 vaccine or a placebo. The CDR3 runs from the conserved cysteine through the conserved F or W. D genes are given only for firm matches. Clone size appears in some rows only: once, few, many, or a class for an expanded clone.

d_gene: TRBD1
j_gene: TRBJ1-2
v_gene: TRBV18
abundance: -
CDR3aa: CASSPSGGRNGYTF
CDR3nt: TGTGCCAGCTCACCTTCAGGGGGGCGAAATGGCTACACCTTC

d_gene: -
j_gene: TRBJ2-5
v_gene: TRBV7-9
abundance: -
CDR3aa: CASSPPFRFGGETQYF
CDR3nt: TGTGCCAGCAGCCCCCCTTTCCGCTTCGGTGGAGAGACCCAGTACTTC

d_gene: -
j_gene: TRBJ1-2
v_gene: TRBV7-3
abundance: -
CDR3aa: CASSLDNNYGYTF
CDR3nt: TGTGCCAGCAGCTTGGACAATAACTATGGCTACACCTTC

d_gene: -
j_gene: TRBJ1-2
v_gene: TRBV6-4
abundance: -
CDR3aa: CASSVDGYGYTF
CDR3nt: TGTGCCAGCAGCGTGGACGGATATGGCTACACCTTC

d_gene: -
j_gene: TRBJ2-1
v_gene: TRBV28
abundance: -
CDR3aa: CASGAAGKQFF
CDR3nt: TGTGCCAGCGGGGCAGCGGGCAAGCAGTTCTTC

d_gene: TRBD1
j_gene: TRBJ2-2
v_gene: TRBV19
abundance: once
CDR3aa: CASSPARGWGTGELFF
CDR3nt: TGTGCCAGTAGCCCAGCCAGGGGGTGGGGCACCGGGGAGCTGTTTTTT

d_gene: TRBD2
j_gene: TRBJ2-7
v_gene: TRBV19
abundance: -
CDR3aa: CASSPTGGYEQYF
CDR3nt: TGTGCCAGTAGCCCAACGGGGGGCTACGAGCAGTACTTC

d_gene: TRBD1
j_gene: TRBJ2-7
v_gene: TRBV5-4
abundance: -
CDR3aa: CASSLQGALAHEQYF
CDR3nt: TGTGCCAGCAGCCTACAGGGGGCACTCGCCCACGAGCAGTACTTC

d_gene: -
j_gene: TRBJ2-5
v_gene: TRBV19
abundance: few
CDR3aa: CASSTLRGRRETQYF
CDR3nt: TGTGCCAGTAGTACCCTCCGAGGACGCCGGGAGACCCAGTACTTC

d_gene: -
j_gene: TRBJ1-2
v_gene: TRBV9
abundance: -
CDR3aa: CASSERTYGHGYTF
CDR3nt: TGTGCCAGCAGCGAACGGACTTACGGCCATGGCTACACCTTC

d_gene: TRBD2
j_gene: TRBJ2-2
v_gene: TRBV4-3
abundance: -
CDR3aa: CASSQVGTRSGELFF
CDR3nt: TGCGCCAGCAGCCAAGTCGGGACTAGATCCGGGGAGCTGTTTTTT

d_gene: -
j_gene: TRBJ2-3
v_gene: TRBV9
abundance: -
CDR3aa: CASSVGTISTDTQYF
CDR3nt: TGTGCCAGCAGCGTAGGGACAATTAGCACAGATACGCAGTATTTT

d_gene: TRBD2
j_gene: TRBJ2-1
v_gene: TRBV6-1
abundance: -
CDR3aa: CASRELAGGLSNEQFF
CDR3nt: TGTGCCAGCAGGGAACTAGCGGGGGGGCTTAGCAATGAGCAGTTCTTC

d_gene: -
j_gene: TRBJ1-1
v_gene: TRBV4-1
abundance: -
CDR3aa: CASSQGPVGVAFF
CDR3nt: TGCGCCAGCAGCCAAGGCCCGGTTGGTGTGGCTTTCTTT

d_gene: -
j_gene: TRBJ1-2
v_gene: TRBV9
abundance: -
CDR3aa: CASRTGLDGYTF
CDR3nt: TGTGCCAGCAGGACGGGGCTGGATGGCTACACCTTC

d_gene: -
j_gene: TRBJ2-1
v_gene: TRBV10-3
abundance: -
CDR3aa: CAISEVGTPRVLNEQFF
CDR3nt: TGTGCCATCAGTGAGGTCGGGACACCACGCGTACTGAATGAGCAGTTCTTC

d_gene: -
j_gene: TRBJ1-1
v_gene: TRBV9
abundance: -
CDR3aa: CASSPLHHGDTEAFF
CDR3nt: TGTGCCAGCAGCCCCTTACATCACGGCGACACTGAAGCTTTCTTT